Following are 14 T cell receptor beta chains from one sample sequenced in a study of CD4 T cells in relation to SARS-CoV-2 and coronaviruses. Repertoires were generated with immunoSEQ multiplex PCR, while TCRdb's copy carries only in-frame clones and drops some. The data hold about 26,000 clones, with more than 60% observed a single time. Before the COVID-19 pandemic, during about 2010-2018, CD4+ T cells were taken from unexposed donors. After ten to eleven days of culture, CD4+ T cells were isolated. These receptors have no identified antigens. Sequenced sample: CD4+ T cells from PBMCs, cultured in vitro. All receptors derive from a human donor in good health.

The chain employs TRBV2 and TRBJ2-7; D tentatively fits TRBD1 or TRBD2 (6 bases each). Germline V gene sequence: CDR1 SNHLY, CDR2 FYNNEI. The CDR3 runs 14 residues. The V and J ends lost 7 bases and 7 bases respectively, with 20 bases between them. DNA for the CDR3: TGTGCCAGCACGAGACTGAACAGGGACTCGGAGCAGTACTTC. The encoded protein is CASTRLNRDSEQYF.

The chain employs TRBV10-2 and TRBJ2-5; TRBD2 matches 8 bases. V shed 6 bases, J shed 5 bases, and the junction held 5 bases outside the gene matches. Germline CDR1 and CDR2: WSHSY and SAAADI. This CDR3 region has 13 residues. The CDR3 bases are TGCGCCAGCAGCGTAGCGGGGACGGAGACCCAGTACTTC. This translates into CASSVAGTETQYF.

CDR3 sequence reads: CATRLARNTKQYF. The DNA of the CDR3 is TGTGCCACCCGACTAGCGAGAAATACGAAGCAGTACTTC. The chain couples TRBV27 to TRBJ2-7, with TRBD2 identical over 8 bases. V was pared by 10 bases and J by 8 bases, with 13 bases of the junction left unmatched. The CDR3 has 13 amino acids. Germline V gene lookup returns CDR1 MNHEY and CDR2 SMNVEV (reference sequence).

This chain uses TRBV7-8 with TRBJ1-6, with 8 nucleotides matching TRBD1. The V and J ends lost 4 bases and 8 bases, in that order; junction bases with no gene match: 10. Germline assignment: CDR1 SGHVS and CDR2 FQNEAQ. The CDR3 sequence is 16 residues long. The DNA for the CDR3 is TGTGCCAGCAGCTCCACCCGACAGGGGTCCGATTCACCCCTCCACTTT. Amino acid sequence: CASSSTRQGSDSPLHF.

The chain joins TRBV7-9 to TRBJ2-6, with D perhaps assigned TRBD1 or TRBD2 (5 bases each). The length of the CDR3 is 17 residues. In germline, CDR1 is SEHNR, CDR2 FQNEAQ (reference sequence). V lost 3 bases and J lost 1, with 13 bases in between. This CDR3 is CASSLRGGKSGANVLTF. For the CDR3, the DNA is TGTGCCAGCAGCTTGAGGGGTGGAAAATCTGGGGCCAACGTCCTGACTTTC. The full variable domain, with the rest looked up from reference TRBV7-9 and TRBJ2-6, is DTGVSQNPRHKITKRGQNVTFRCDPISEHNRLYWYRQTLGQGPEFLTYFQNEAQLEKSRLLSDRFSAERPKGSFSTLEIQRTEQGDSAMYLCASSLRGGKSGANVLTFGAGSRLTVL.

The J gene is TRBJ2-3, the V gene TRBV13; 7 bases line up with TRBD1. This CDR3 contains 15 residues. From germline, CDR1 is PRHDT and CDR2 FYEKMQ (reference sequence). Unmatched junction bases numbered 11, after V lost 5 bases and J lost 6 bases. CDR3 protein: CASSRTGVGGDTQYF. The CDR3 region has the DNA TGTGCCAGCAGCCGAACAGGGGTGGGTGGGGATACGCAGTATTTT.

The chain joins TRBV27 to TRBJ2-6, with 10 bases lining up with TRBD1. The CDR3 extends over 18 amino acids. The germline CDR1 and CDR2 sequences are MNHEY and SMNVEV (reference sequence). With 5 bases clipped from V and 4 bases from J, the junction kept 11 bases outside the gene matches. The CDR3 sequence: CASSRWTGGRGGANVLTF. CDR3 coding DNA: TGTGCCAGCAGTCGGTGGACAGGGGGTCGAGGGGGGGCCAACGTCCTGACTTTC.

The V and J genes are TRBV5-5 and TRBJ2-5, with a tentative D call TRBD2 (5 bases). Trimming removed 0 bases at V and 1 base at J, with 10 bases between. CDR1 SGHKS and CDR2 YYEKEE come from the germline V gene (reference sequence). The CDR3 covers 15 residues. The CDR3 region has the DNA TGTGCCAGCAGCTTGGCCGGACTGCCCCAAGAGACCCAGTACTTC. Translated: CASSLAGLPQETQYF.

Here the CDR3 DNA reads TGTGCCGGGGACGGGAGCTCTGGGGCCAACGTCCTGACTTTC. Amino acid sequence: CAGDGSSGANVLTF. The gene calls are TRBV30 and TRBJ2-6; a possible D gene is TRBD2 (6 bases). The CDR3 runs to 14 residues. Deletions cut 8 bases from V and 0 bases from J, with 11 bases between. CDR1 is GTSNPN, CDR2 SVGIG, per germline (reference sequence). Full variable domain (rest looked up from reference TRBV30 and TRBJ2-6): SQTIHQWPATLVQPVGSPLSLECTVEGTSNPNLYWYRQAAGRGLQLLFYSVGIGQISSEVPQNLSASRPQDRQFILSSKKLLLSDSGFYLCAGDGSSGANVLTFGAGSRLTVL.

The chain links TRBV5-6 to TRBJ2-1; 7 positions agree with TRBD2. The germline V gene encodes CDR1 SGHDT and CDR2 YYEEEE. The V and J ends lost 4 bases and 8 bases, in that order; junction bases with no gene match: 6. The CDR3 is 13 amino acids. CDR3 amino acids: CASSPGLVDEQFF. DNA for the CDR3: TGTGCCAGCAGCCCCGGACTAGTCGATGAGCAGTTCTTC.

The rearrangement uses TRBV6-1 and TRBJ1-1; 7 bases map to TRBD1. The V segment lost 6 bases and the J segment 1 base; nucleotides outside the gene matches: 2. Germline CDR1 is MNHNS and CDR2 is SASEGT. This CDR3 is 13 amino acids long. The CDR3 bases are TGTGCCAGCAGCCGGACAGGGAACACTGAAGCTTTCTTT. Its protein is CASSRTGNTEAFF.

The rearrangement uses TRBV7-9 and TRBJ2-3; 8 bases are shared with TRBD1. Trimming removed 3 bases from V and 4 bases from J; junction bases left unmatched: 3. The CDR3 has 14 amino acids. Germline V lookup: CDR1 SEHNR, CDR2 FQNEAQ (reference sequence). In DNA form, the CDR3 reads TGTGCCAGCAGCTTGGCGGACAGGGCAGATACGCAGTATTTT. It specifies CASSLADRADTQYF. The entire variable domain, with the rest obtained from reference TRBV7-9 and TRBJ2-3, is as follows: DTGVSQNPRHKITKRGQNVTFRCDPISEHNRLYWYRQTLGQGPEFLTYFQNEAQLEKSRLLSDRFSAERPKGSFSTLEIQRTEQGDSAMYLCASSLADRADTQYFGPGTRLTVL.

The V call is TRBV5-1, the J call TRBJ2-7, with 7 positions matching TRBD2. CDR1 is SGHRS and CDR2 is YFSETQ in the germline V gene. The CDR3 contains 14 residues. The V and J ends lost 4 bases and 7 bases, in that order; junction bases with no gene match: 11. The CDR3 loop is CASSVERDLREQYF. The CDR3 DNA sequence: TGCGCCAGCAGCGTCGAGCGGGATTTGAGGGAGCAGTACTTC.

The chain links TRBV19 to TRBJ2-7, with D possibly TRBD2 on 6 matching bases. V lost 6 bases to trimming and J lost 6 bases, with 18 bases between them. CDR1 is LNHDA and CDR2 is SQIVND in the germline V gene (reference sequence). The CDR3 runs to 14 residues. CDR3 in DNA: TGTGCCAGTAGCCCGGGAGCCTCCGGTGGCGAGCAGTACTTC. Protein product: CASSPGASGGEQYF.